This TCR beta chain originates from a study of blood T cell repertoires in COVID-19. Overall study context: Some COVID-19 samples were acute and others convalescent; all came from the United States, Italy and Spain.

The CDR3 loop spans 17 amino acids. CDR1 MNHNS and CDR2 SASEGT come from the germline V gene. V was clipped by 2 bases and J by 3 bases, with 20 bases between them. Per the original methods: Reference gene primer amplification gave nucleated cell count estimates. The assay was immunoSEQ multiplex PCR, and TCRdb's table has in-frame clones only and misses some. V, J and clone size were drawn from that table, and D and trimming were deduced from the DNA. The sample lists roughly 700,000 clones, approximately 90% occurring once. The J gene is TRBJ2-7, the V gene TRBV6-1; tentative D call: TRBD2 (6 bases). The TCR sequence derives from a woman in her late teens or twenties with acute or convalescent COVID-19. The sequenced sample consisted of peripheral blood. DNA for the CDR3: TGTGCCAGCAGTGAACTCCCCGACGGGCGCGGGGACTACGAGCAGTACTTC. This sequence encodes CASSELPDGRGDYEQYF.